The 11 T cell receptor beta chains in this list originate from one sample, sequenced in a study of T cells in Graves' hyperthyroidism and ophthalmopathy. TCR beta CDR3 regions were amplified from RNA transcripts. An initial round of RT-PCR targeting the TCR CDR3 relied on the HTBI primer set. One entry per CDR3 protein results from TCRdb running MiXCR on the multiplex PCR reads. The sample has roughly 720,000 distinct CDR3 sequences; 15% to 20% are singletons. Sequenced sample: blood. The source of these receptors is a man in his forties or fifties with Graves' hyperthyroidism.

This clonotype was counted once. The CDR3 sequence: CASSSTLDTEAFF. CDR3 bases: TGTGCCAGCAGCTCTACATTGGACACTGAAGCTTTCTTT. V gene TRBV11-2 combines with J gene TRBJ1-1; D remains ambiguous. Per germline, CDR1 SGHAT and CDR2 FQNNGV. The V end was cut by 4 bases, the J end by 3 bases, with 9 bases between. This CDR3 region has 13 residues.

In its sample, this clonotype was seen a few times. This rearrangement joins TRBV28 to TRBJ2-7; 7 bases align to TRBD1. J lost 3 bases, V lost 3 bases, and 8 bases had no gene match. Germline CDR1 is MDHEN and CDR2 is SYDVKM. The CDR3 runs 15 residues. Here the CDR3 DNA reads TGTGCCAGCAGTTTCCCTCGGGACAGATTCTACGAGCAGTACTTC. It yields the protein CASSFPRDRFYEQYF.

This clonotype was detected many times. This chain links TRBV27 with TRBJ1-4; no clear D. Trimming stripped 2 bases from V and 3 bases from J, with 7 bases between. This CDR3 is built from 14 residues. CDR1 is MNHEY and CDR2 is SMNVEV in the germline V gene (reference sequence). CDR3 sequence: CASSLPGPNEKLFF. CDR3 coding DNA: TGTGCCAGCAGTTTACCCGGGCCTAATGAAAAACTGTTTTTT.

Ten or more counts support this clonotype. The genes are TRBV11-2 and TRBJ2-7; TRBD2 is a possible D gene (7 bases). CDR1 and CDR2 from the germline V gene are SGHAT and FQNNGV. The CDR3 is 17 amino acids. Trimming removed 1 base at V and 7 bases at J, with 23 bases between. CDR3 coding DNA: TGTGCCAGCAGCTTAGGAATCGCGGGGGCCTCTTCGGGAGAGCAGTACTTC. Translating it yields CASSLGIAGASSGEQYF.

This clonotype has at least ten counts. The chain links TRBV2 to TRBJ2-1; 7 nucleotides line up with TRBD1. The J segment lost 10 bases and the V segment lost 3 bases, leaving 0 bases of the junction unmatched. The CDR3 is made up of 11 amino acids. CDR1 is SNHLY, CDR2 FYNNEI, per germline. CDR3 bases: TGTGCCAGCAGTGAGGACAGGGAGCAGTTCTTC. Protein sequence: CASSEDREQFF.

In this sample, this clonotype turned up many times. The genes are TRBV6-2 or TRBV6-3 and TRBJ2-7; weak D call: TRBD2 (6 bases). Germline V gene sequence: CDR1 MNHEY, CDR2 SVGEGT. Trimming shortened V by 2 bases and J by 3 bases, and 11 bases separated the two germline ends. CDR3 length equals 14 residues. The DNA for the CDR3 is TGTGCCAGCAGTTACCTGGGGGGTAACTACGAGCAGTACTTC. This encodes CASSYLGGNYEQYF.

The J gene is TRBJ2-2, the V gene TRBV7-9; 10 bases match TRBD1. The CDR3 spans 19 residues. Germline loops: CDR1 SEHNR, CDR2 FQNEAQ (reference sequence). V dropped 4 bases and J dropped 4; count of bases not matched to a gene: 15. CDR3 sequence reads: CASSSWVSPGQGSTGELFF. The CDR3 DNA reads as TGTGCCAGCAGCTCCTGGGTTTCGCCGGGACAGGGGTCCACCGGGGAGCTGTTTTTT.

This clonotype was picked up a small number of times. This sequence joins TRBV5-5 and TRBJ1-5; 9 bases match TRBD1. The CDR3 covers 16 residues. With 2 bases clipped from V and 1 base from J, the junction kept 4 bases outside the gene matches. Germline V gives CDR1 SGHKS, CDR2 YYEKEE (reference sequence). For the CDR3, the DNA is TGTGCCAGCAGCTTTACAGGGGGCTCGAGCAATCAGCCCCAGCATTTT. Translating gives CASSFTGGSSNQPQHF. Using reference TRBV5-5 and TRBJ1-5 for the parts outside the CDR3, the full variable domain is DAGVTQSPTHLIKTRGQQVTLRCSPISGHKSVSWYQQVLGQGPQFIFQYYEKEERGRGNFPDRFSARQFPNYSSELNVNALLLGDSALYLCASSFTGGSSNQPQHFGDGTRLSIL.

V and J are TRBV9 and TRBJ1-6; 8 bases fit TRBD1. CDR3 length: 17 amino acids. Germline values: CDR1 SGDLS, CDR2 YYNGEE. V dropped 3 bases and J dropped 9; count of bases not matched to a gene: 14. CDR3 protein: CASSGGTGRGGGSPLHF. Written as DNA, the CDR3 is TGTGCCAGCAGCGGAGGGACAGGACGGGGAGGAGGTTCACCCCTCCACTTT. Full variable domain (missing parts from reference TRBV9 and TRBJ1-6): DSGVTQTPKHLITATGQRVTLRCSPRSGDLSVYWYQQSLDQGLQFLIQYYNGEERAKGNILERFSAQQFPDLHSELNLSSLELGDSALYFCASSGGTGRGGGSPLHFGNGTRLTVT.

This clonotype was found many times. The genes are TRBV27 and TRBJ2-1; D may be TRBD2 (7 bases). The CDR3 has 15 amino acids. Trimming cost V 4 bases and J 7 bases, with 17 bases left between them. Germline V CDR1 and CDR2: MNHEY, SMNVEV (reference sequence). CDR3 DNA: TGTGCCAGCAGTTACCTGGGGGCGGGAGAAAATGAGCAGTTCTTC. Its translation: CASSYLGAGENEQFF.

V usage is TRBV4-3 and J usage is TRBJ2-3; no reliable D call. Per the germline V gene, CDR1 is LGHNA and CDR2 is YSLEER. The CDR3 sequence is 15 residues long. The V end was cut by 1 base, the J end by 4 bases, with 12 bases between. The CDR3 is CASSQVPTSADTQYF. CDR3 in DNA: TGCGCCAGCAGCCAAGTCCCAACGTCGGCAGATACGCAGTATTTT.